The source of this T cell receptor (beta chain) is a study of immune characterization of retroperitoneal liposarcoma. The CDR3 runs 15 residues. The V gene lost 1 base and the J gene lost 1 base, with 7 bases spanning the gap. TCRdb reprocessed the PCR reads with MiXCR, giving one entry per CDR3 protein. The sample yields about 10,000 distinct CDR3 sequences, more than 35% seen once. Sequencing input: tumor tissue. The receptor's source is a female donor with retroperitoneal liposarcoma. This chain joins TRBV12-3 or TRBV12-4 and TRBJ2-2; D is ambiguous. The CDR3 sequence: CASSLGQVNTGELFF. The CDR3 nucleotides read TGTGCCAGCAGTTTAGGGCAGGTGAACACCGGGGAGCTGTTTTTT.